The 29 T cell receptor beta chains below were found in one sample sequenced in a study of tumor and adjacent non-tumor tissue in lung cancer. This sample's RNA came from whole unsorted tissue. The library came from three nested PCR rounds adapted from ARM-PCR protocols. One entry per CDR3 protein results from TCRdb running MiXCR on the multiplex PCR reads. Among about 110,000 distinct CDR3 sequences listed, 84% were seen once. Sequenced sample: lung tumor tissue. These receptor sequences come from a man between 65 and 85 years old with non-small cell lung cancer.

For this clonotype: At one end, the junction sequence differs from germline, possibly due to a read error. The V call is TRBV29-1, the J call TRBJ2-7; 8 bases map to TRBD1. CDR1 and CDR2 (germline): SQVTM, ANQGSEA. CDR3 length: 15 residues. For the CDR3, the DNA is TGCAGCGTTCAAGATCCAGGGGGCGTGAATTACGAGCAGTACTTC. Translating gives CSVQDPGGVNYEQYF.

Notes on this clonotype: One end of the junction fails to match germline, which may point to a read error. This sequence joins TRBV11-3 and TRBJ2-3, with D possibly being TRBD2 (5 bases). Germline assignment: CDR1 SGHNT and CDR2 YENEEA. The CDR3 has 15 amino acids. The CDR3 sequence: CVSTRREVTIYTQYF. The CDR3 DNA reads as TGTGTCAGCACCCGTCGGGAAGTAACCATATATACGCAGTATTTT.

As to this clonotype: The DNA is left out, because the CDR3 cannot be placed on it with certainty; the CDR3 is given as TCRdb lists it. CDR3 amino acids: CNVGQGSREKLLF. The rearrangement uses TRBV29-1 and TRBJ1-4; TRBD1, the table's D call, was not compared with the DNA. Germline V gene lookup returns CDR1 SQVTM and CDR2 ANQGSEA. Including both end residues, the CDR3 is 13 amino acids long.

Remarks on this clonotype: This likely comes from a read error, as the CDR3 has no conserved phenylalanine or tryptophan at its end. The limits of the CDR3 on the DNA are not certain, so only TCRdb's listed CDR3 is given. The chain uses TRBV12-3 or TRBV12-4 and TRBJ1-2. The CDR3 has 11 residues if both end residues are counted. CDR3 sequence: CASTLGDGFTS.

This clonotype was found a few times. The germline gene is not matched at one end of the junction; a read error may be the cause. The CDR3 protein is CSVTGTGGSTGELLF. Written as DNA, the CDR3 is TGCAGCGTCACAGGTACAGGGGGTTCGACCGGAGAGCTGCTTTTT. The rearrangement links TRBV29-1 to TRBJ2-2; 8 bases are shared with TRBD1. This CDR3 is built from 15 residues. Per germline, CDR1 SQVTM and CDR2 ANQGSEA.

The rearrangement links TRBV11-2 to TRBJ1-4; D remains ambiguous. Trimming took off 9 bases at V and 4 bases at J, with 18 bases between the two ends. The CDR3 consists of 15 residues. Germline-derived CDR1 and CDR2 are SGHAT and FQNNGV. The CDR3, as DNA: TGTGCCAGGAGCAGAAGTGGCACATGTAATGAAAAACTGTTTTTT. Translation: CARSRSGTCNEKLFF. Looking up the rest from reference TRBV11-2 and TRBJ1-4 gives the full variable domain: EAGVAQSPRYKIIEKRQSVAFWCNPISGHATLYWYQQILGQGPKLLIQFQNNGVVDDSQLPKDRFSAERLKGVDSTLKIQPAKLEDSAVYLCARSRSGTCNEKLFFGSGTQLSVL.

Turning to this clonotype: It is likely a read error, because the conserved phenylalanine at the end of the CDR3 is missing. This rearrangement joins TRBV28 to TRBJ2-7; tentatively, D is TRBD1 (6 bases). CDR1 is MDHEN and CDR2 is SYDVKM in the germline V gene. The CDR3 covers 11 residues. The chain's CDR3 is CTSSGGYDQYY. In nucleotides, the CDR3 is TGTACCAGCAGTGGGGGCTACGATCAGTACTAC.

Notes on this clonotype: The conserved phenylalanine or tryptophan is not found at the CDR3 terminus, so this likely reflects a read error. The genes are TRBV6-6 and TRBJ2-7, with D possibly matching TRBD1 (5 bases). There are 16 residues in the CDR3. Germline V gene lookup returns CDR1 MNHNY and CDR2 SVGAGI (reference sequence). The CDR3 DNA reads TGTGCTAGCAGTTACAGTTCGTTGACAGTGAACCTCGAGCAGTACTTA. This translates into CASSYSSLTVNLEQYL.

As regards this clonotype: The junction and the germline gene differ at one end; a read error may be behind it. The CDR3 sequence is CASAITLLQGYGYIF. CDR3 DNA sequence: TGTGCCAGTGCTATAACCCTACTCCAGGGCTATGGCTACATCTTC. The chain links TRBV19 to TRBJ1-2, with D perhaps TRBD1 (5 bases). Germline loops: CDR1 LNHDA, CDR2 SQIVND (reference sequence). The CDR3 has 15 residues. Full variable domain (missing parts from reference TRBV19 and TRBJ1-2): DGGITQSPKYLFRKEGQNVTLSCEQNLNHDAMYWYRQDPGQGLRLIYYSQIVNDFQKGDIAEGYSVSREKKESFPLTVTSAQKNPTAFYLCASAITLLQGYGYIFGSGTRLTVV.

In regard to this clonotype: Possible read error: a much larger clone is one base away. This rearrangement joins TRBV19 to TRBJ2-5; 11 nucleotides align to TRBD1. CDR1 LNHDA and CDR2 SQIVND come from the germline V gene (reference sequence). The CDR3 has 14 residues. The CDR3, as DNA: TGTGCCAGTAGTACGGACAGGGGGCAAGAGACCCAGCACTTC. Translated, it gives CASSTDRGQETQHF.

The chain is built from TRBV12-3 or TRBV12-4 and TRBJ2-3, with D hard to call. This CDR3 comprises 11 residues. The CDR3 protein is CVVNESDTQYF. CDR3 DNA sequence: TGTGTCGTTAACGAGTCAGATACGCAGTATTTT.

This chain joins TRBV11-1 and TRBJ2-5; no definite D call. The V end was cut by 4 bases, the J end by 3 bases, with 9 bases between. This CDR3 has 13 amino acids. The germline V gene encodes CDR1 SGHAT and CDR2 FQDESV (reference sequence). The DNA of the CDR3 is TGTGCCAGCAGCTGGGGATTTGAAGAGACCCAGTACTTC. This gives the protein CASSWGFEETQYF.

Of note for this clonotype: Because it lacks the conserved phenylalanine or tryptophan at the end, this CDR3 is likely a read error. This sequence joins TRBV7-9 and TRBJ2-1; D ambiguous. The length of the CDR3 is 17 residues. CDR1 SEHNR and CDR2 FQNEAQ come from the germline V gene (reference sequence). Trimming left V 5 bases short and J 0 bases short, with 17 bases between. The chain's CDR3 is CASSEDQPLHSYNEQFL. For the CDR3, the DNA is TGTGCCAGCAGCGAAGACCAGCCTCTTCACTCCTACAATGAGCAGTTCTTA.

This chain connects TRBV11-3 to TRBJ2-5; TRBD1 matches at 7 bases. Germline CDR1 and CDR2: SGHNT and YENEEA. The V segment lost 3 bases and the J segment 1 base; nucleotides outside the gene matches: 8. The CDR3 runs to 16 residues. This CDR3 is CASSFSTGSIQETQYF. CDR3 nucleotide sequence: TGTGCCAGCAGCTTTTCGACAGGGTCTATCCAAGAGACCCAGTACTTC.

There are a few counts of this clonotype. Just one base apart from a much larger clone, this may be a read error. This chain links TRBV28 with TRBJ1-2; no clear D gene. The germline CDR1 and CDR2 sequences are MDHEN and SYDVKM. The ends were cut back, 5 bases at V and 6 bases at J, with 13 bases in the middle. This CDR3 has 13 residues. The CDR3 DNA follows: TGTGCCAGCAGTGTCATGTCTAGGGATGGCTACACCTTC. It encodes CASSVMSRDGYTF.

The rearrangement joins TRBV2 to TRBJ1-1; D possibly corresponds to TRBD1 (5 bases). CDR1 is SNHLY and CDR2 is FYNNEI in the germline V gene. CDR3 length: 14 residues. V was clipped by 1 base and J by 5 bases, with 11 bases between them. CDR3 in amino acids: CASSEVRGMTEAFF. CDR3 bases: TGTGCCAGCAGTGAAGTTAGGGGCATGACTGAAGCTTTCTTT.

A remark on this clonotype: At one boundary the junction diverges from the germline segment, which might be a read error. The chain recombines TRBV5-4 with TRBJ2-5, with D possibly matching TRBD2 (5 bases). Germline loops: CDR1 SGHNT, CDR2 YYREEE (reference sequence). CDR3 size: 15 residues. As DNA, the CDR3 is TGTGTCAGCAGCTTGGTGACTGAGGAACTCGGGGCCCAGTACTTC. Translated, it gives CVSSLVTEELGAQYF.

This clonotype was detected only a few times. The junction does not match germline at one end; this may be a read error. The CDR3: CANSLVGTDSYEQYF. Here the CDR3 DNA reads TGCGCCAACAGCTTGGTGGGGACAGACTCCTACGAGCAGTACTTC. The V call is TRBV5-1, the J call TRBJ2-7; 7 bases are a match to TRBD1. The CDR3 contains 15 residues. Germline CDR1 reads SGHRS; CDR2 reads YFSETQ.

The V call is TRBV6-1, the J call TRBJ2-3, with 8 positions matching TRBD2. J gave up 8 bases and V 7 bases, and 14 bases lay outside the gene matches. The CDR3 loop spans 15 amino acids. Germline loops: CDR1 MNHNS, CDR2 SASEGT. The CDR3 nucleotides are TGTGCCAGCACTGGCGGAGCGGGGGAGGTAGGTACGCAGTATTTT. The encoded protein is CASTGGAGEVGTQYF.

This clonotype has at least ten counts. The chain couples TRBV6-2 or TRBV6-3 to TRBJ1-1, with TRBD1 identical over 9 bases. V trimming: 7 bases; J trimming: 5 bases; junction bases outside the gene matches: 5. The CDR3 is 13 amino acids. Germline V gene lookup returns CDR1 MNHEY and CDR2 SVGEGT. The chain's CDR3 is CASTYRGRTEAFF. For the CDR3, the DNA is TGTGCCAGCACCTACAGGGGGCGAACTGAAGCTTTCTTT.

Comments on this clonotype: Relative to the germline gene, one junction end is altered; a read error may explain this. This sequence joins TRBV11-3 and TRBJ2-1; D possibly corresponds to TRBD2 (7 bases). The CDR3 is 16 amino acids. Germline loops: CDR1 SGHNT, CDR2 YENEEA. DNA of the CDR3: TGTGCCAGTAGTTTAGATTCCACGGGGGGCAGGGGTGAGCAATTCTTC. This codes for CASSLDSTGGRGEQFF.

The chain's CDR3 is CASSLVGRLANSPLHF. CDR3 DNA sequence: TGTGCCAGCAGCCTCGTAGGGCGTCTGGCTAATTCACCCCTCCACTTT. The chain links TRBV12-3 or TRBV12-4 to TRBJ1-6; no definite D call. The CDR3 runs 16 residues. Trimming removed 6 bases from V and 6 bases from J, with 18 bases in between.

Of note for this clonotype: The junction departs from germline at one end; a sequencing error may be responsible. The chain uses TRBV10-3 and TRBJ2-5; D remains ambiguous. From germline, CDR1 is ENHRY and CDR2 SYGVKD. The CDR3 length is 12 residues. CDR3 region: CVISSLQETQYF. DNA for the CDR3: TGTGTCATCAGTTCCCTCCAAGAGACCCAGTACTTC.

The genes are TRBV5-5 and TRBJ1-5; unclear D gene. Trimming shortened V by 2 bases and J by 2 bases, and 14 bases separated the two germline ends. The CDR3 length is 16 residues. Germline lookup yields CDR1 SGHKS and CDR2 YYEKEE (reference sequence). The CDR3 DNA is TGTGCCAGCAGCTTTGGTAGGAGAACAGGCAATCAGCCCCAGCATTTT. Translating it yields CASSFGRRTGNQPQHF. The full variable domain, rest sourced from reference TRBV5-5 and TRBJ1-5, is DAGVTQSPTHLIKTRGQQVTLRCSPISGHKSVSWYQQVLGQGPQFIFQYYEKEERGRGNFPDRFSARQFPNYSSELNVNALLLGDSALYLCASSFGRRTGNQPQHFGDGTRLSIL.

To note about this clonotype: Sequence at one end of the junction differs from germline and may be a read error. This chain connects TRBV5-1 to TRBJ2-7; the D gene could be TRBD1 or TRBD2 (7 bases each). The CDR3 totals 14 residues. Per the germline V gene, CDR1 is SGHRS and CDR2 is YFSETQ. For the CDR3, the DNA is TGCGCCAGTAGCTTGAGCGGGACAGTTTACGAGCAGTACTTC. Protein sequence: CASSLSGTVYEQYF.

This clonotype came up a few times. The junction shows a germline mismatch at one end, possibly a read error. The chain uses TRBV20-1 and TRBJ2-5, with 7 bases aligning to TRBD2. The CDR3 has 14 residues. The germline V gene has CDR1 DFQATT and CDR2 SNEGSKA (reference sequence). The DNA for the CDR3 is TGCAGTGTTAGAGTATTGGGGGGGGAAAAGACCCAGTACTTC. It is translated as CSVRVLGGEKTQYF.

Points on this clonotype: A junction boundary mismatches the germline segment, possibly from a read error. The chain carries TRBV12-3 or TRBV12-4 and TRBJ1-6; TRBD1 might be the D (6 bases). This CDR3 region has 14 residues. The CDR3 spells CGSRRTVYNSPFHF. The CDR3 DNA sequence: TGTGGCAGCCGTCGGACAGTCTATAATTCACCCTTCCACTTT.

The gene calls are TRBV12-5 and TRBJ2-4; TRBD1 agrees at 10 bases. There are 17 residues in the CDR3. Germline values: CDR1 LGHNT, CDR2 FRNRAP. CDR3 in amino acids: CVSGPDRGLRAKNIQYF. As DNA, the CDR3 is TGTGTAAGTGGTCCGGACAGGGGGTTACGAGCCAAAAACATTCAGTACTTC. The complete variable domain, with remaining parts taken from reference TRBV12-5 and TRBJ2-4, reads DARVTQTPRHKVTEMGQEVTMRCQPILGHNTVFWYRQTMMQGLELLAYFRNRAPLDDSGMPKDRFSAEMPDATLATLKIQPSEPRDSAVYFCVSGPDRGLRAKNIQYFGAGTRLSVL.

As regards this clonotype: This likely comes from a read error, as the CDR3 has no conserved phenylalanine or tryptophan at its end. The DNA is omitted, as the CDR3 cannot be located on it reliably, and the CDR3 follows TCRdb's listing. The CDR3 loop is CASSLGDINTEVFL. The V call is TRBV6-1, the J call TRBJ1-1. The length of the CDR3 is 14 amino acids, counting both ends. Germline V gives CDR1 MNHNS, CDR2 SASEGT.